Presented here are 14 T cell receptor beta chains from one specimen sequenced in a study of blood T cell repertoires in COVID-19 (TCRdb year 2020). The method was the immunoSEQ multiplex PCR assay. TCRdb stores this immuneACCESS table with in-frame sequences only. Part of the clones is absent; in the studies checked, under half of the shortfall reflects unresolved V genes, and no reason is known for the rest. Counted in this sample were around 250,000 clones; about nine tenths of them appeared once. The ten largest clones capture around 0.87% of the sample. Sequencing was carried out using PBMCs or T cells enriched from blood (not recorded which). The receptors come from a man aged 50 to 60 who had been exposed to COVID-19.

This CDR3 is CASSPTGQGKDEQYF. CDR3 DNA: TGCGCCAGCAGCCCGACGGGACAGGGTAAGGACGAGCAGTACTTC. V gene TRBV5-1 combines with J gene TRBJ2-7; 9 bases are shared with TRBD1. This CDR3 is 15 amino acids long. Germline assignment: CDR1 SGHRS and CDR2 YFSETQ. The V and J ends lost 4 bases and 5 bases, in that order; junction bases with no gene match: 10.

CDR3 sequence (DNA): TGCGCCAGCAGCGATCAGGGACAGAACACTGAAGCTTTCTTT. Residues: CASSDQGQNTEAFF. This chain uses TRBV5-1 with TRBJ1-1; a possible D gene is TRBD1 (6 bases). Germline V gene sequence: CDR1 SGHRS, CDR2 YFSETQ. This CDR3 is 14 amino acids long. V was cut by 4 bases and J by 1 base, with 11 bases left in between.

The chain links TRBV6-5 to TRBJ2-3; tentative D call: TRBD1 (5 bases). Germline V gene sequence: CDR1 MNHEY, CDR2 SVGAGI. The CDR3 consists of 15 residues. The germline V and J ends were trimmed by 9 bases and 2 bases, with 18 bases remaining between them. CDR3 bases: TGTGCCAGTTGTGTGGCCCAGGGCAACACAGATACGCAGTATTTT. This encodes CASCVAQGNTDTQYF.

The chain carries TRBV28 and TRBJ1-2; 8 bases align to TRBD1. Germline CDR1 and CDR2: MDHEN and SYDVKM. V gave up 3 bases and J gave up 8 bases; unmatched junction bases: 5. The length of the CDR3 is 13 residues. The CDR3 sequence: CASSFGQGGGYTF. The CDR3, as DNA: TGTGCCAGCAGTTTCGGACAGGGTGGCGGCTACACCTTC.

The V and J genes are TRBV28 and TRBJ2-7; possible D gene TRBD1, 5 bases. Trimming took 8 bases from V and 5 from J, leaving 13 bases between them. CDR3 length: 12 residues. Germline assignment: CDR1 MDHEN and CDR2 SYDVKM. Written as DNA, the CDR3 is TGTGCCAGCGGCAGATTAGGGGACGAGCAGTACTTC. The encoded protein is CASGRLGDEQYF. Drawing the rest from reference TRBV28 and TRBJ2-7, the complete variable domain is DVKVTQSSRYLVKRTGEKVFLECVQDMDHENMFWYRQDPGLGLRLIYFSYDVKMKEKGDIPEGYSVSREKKERFSLILESASTNQTSMYLCASGRLGDEQYFGPGTRLTVT.

The rearrangement joins TRBV5-1 to TRBJ1-2; D is undetermined. Trimming stripped 0 bases from V and 2 bases from J, with 11 bases between. Germline CDR1 reads SGHRS; CDR2 reads YFSETQ. The CDR3 runs to 15 residues. In DNA form, the CDR3 reads TGCGCCAGCAGCTTGGGTGCGGGATCGAACTATGGCTACACCTTC. This gives the protein CASSLGAGSNYGYTF.

The rearrangement joins TRBV24-1 to TRBJ2-3, with 12 bases that match TRBD2. The CDR3 extends over 15 amino acids. With V trimmed by 5 bases and J by 1 base, 0 bases remained unmatched. Per the germline V gene, CDR1 is KGHDR and CDR2 is SFDVKD. Written as DNA, the CDR3 is TGTGCCACCAGTGGGACTAGCGGGGGCACAGATACGCAGTATTTT. Translating it yields CATSGTSGGTDTQYF.

The genes are TRBV5-5 and TRBJ2-1; no definite D call. The CDR3 length is 16 residues. Germline CDR1 reads SGHKS; CDR2 reads YYEKEE (reference sequence). Trimming stripped 1 base from V and 0 bases from J, with 11 bases between. The CDR3 reads CASSLSGSPSYNEQFF. The DNA of the CDR3 is TGTGCCAGCAGCTTGTCGGGTTCCCCCTCCTACAATGAGCAGTTCTTC. Full variable domain (missing parts from reference TRBV5-5 and TRBJ2-1): DAGVTQSPTHLIKTRGQQVTLRCSPISGHKSVSWYQQVLGQGPQFIFQYYEKEERGRGNFPDRFSARQFPNYSSELNVNALLLGDSALYLCASSLSGSPSYNEQFFGPGTRLTVL.

V gene TRBV19 combines with J gene TRBJ1-2; tentatively, D is TRBD1 (6 bases). Between the trimmed V and J ends, which lost 0 bases and 1 base, there was a span of 12 bases. There are 16 residues in the CDR3. Germline assignment: CDR1 LNHDA and CDR2 SQIVND (reference sequence). CDR3 sequence reads: CASSIDGQYLNYGYTF. The CDR3 DNA follows: TGTGCCAGTAGTATAGACGGACAGTACCTTAACTATGGCTACACCTTC.

The chain combines TRBV28 with TRBJ1-6; 9 bases fit TRBD1. The CDR3 spans 16 residues. V lost 6 bases to trimming and J lost 4 bases; unmatched junction nucleotides: 7. Per the germline V gene, CDR1 is MDHEN and CDR2 is SYDVKM. Here the CDR3 reads CASRGTGSGYNSPLHF. As DNA, the CDR3 is TGTGCCAGCAGAGGGACAGGGAGTGGGTATAATTCACCCCTCCACTTT.

This chain links TRBV5-1 with TRBJ1-6; 10 bases fit TRBD1. This CDR3 region has 15 residues. From germline, CDR1 is SGHRS and CDR2 YFSETQ. The ends lost 1 base at V and 7 bases at J; junction bases unmatched: 2. This CDR3 is CASSLSGQGNSPLHF. The CDR3 DNA reads TGCGCCAGCAGCTTGTCGGGACAGGGGAATTCACCCCTCCACTTT.

The V gene is TRBV29-1, the J gene TRBJ1-2; D not certain. From germline, CDR1 is SQVTM and CDR2 ANQGSEA. Trimming cost V 7 bases and J 7 bases, with 22 bases left between them. The CDR3 has 14 amino acids. This chain's CDR3 is CSAVDQFYGGGYTF. The CDR3 nucleotides read TGCAGCGCCGTGGATCAGTTCTACGGCGGTGGCTACACCTTC.

The CDR3 is CASSPGLAGDEQYV. The CDR3 DNA follows: TGTGCCAGCTCACCGGGACTAGCGGGAGACGAGCAGTACGTC. V usage is TRBV18 and J usage is TRBJ2-7, with 14 bases aligning to TRBD2. The CDR3 is 14 residues long. Germline-derived CDR1 and CDR2 are KGHSH and LQKENI. V lost 3 bases to trimming and J lost 5 bases; unmatched junction nucleotides: 0.

This clone was seen a single time. The chain employs TRBV9 and TRBJ1-3; 8 nucleotides line up with TRBD1. The V gene's germline CDR1 is SGDLS and CDR2 YYNGEE. The length of the CDR3 is 13 residues. With 3 bases clipped from V and 8 bases from J, the junction kept 4 bases outside the gene matches. As DNA, the CDR3 is TGTGCCAGCAGCGAAGGACAGGGCTACACCATATATTTT. Translating it yields CASSEGQGYTIYF.